This T cell receptor beta chain came from a study of blood T cell repertoires in COVID-19. TCRdb's table, derived via immunoSEQ multiplex PCR, lists solely in-frame clones and lacks some. The sample contains around 200,000 clones, about 82% of which appear only once. Participant reports of clinical history set cohort assignment. This TCR came from a man in his forties with acute COVID-19. Sequencing input: PBMCs or T cells enriched from blood (not recorded which).

The CDR3: CASGAGTAQFF. The CDR3 DNA reads as TGTGCCAGCGGCGCCGGGACAGCGCAGTTCTTC. The chain couples TRBV12-3 or TRBV12-4 to TRBJ2-1; 7 nucleotides line up with TRBD1. The CDR3 consists of 11 residues. The V and J ends lost 8 bases and 12 bases, in that order; junction bases with no gene match: 7.